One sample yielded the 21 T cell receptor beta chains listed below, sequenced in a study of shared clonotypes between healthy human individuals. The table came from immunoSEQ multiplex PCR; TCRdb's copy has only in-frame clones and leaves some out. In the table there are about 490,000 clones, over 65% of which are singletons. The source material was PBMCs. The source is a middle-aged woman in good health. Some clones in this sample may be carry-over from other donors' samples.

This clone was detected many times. The CDR3 loop is CASSLTGTGGLGYTF. As DNA, the CDR3 is TGCGCCAGCAGCTTAACCGGGACAGGGGGATTAGGCTACACCTTC. This chain connects TRBV5-1 to TRBJ1-2; 11 bases match TRBD1. J lost 8 bases, V lost 2 bases, and 8 bases had no gene match. This CDR3 has 15 amino acids. The V gene's germline CDR1 is SGHRS and CDR2 YFSETQ.

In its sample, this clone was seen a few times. Here the CDR3 reads CAWSADRGNQPQHF. CDR3 DNA sequence: TGTGCCTGGAGTGCGGACAGGGGCAATCAGCCCCAGCATTTT. The chain recombines TRBV30 with TRBJ1-5; the match to TRBD1 covers 8 bases. The length of the CDR3 is 14 residues. With 1 base clipped from V and 2 bases from J, the junction kept 1 base outside the gene matches. Germline lookup yields CDR1 GTSNPN and CDR2 SVGIG (reference sequence).

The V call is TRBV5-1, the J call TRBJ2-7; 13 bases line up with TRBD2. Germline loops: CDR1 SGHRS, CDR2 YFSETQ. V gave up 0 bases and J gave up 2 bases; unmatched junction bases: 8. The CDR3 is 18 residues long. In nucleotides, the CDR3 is TGCGCCAGCAGCTTGGGAACTAGCGGGAGGGCCTCTACCTACGAGCAGTACTTC. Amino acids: CASSLGTSGRASTYEQYF.

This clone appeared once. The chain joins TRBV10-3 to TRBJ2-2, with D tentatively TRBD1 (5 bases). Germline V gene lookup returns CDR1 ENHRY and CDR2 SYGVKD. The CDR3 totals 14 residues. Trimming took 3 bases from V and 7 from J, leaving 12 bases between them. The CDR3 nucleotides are TGTGCCATCAGTGATTTTAGGGGTATCGGGGAGCTGTTTTTT. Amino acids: CAISDFRGIGELFF.

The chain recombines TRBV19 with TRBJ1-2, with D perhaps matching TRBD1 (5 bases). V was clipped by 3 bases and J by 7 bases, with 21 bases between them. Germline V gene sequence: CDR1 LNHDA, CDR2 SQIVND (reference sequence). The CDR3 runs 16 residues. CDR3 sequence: CASSMGQGTGGLGYTF. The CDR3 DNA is TGTGCCAGTAGTATGGGCCAGGGAACGGGGGGTCTTGGCTACACCTTC. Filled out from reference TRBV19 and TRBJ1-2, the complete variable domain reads DGGITQSPKYLFRKEGQNVTLSCEQNLNHDAMYWYRQDPGQGLRLIYYSQIVNDFQKGDIAEGYSVSREKKESFPLTVTSAQKNPTAFYLCASSMGQGTGGLGYTFGSGTRLTVV.

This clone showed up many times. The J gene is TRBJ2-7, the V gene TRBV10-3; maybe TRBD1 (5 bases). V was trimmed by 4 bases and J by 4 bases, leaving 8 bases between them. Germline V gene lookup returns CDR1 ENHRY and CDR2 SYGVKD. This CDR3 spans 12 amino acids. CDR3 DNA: TGTGCCATCAGTGGGCAGGGTTACGAGCAGTACTTC. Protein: CAISGQGYEQYF.

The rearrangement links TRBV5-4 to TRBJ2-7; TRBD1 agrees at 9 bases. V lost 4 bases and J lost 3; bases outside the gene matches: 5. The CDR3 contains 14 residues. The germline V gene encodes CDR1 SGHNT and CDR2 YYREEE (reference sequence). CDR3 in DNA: TGTGCCAGCAGCCGGGACAGGGCCGGCTACGAGCAGTACTTC. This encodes CASSRDRAGYEQYF.

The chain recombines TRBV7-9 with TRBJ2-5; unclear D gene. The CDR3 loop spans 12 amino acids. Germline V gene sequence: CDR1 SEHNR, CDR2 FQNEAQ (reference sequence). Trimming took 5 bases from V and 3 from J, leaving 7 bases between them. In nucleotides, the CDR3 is TGTGCCAGCAGCCCCGAAGAAGAGACCCAGTACTTC. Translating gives CASSPEEETQYF.

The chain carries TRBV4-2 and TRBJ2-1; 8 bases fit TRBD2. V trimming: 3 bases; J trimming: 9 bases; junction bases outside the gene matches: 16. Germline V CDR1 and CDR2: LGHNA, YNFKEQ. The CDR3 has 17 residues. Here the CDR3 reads CASSHSTSVKGGVEQFF. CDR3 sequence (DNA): TGTGCCAGCAGCCATTCGACTAGCGTAAAGGGGGGCGTTGAGCAGTTCTTC.

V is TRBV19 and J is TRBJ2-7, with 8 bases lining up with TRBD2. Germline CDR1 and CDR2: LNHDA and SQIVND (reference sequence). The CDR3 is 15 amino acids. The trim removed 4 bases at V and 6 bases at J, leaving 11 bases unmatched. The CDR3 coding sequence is TGTGCCAGTAGTAGCAATGTAGCGGGAATTGCCGAGCAGTACTTC. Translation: CASSSNVAGIAEQYF. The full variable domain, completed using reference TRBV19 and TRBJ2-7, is DGGITQSPKYLFRKEGQNVTLSCEQNLNHDAMYWYRQDPGQGLRLIYYSQIVNDFQKGDIAEGYSVSREKKESFPLTVTSAQKNPTAFYLCASSSNVAGIAEQYFGPGTRLTVT.

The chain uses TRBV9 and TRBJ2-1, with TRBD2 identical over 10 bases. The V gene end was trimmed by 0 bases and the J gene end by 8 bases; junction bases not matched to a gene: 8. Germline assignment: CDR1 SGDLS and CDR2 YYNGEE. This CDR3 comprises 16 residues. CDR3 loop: CASSVAPSGRFDEQFF. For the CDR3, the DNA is TGTGCCAGCAGCGTAGCTCCTAGCGGGAGATTCGATGAGCAGTTCTTC.

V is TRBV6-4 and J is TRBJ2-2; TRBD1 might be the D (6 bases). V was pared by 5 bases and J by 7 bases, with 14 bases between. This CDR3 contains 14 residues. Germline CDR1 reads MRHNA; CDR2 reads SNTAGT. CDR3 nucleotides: TGTGCCAGCAGTACCGGGACAAGTTTCGGGGAGCTGTTTTTT. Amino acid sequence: CASSTGTSFGELFF.

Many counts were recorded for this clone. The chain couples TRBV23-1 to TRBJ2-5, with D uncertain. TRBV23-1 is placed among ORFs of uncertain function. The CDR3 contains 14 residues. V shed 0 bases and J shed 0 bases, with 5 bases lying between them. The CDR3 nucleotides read TGCGCCAGCAGTCAATCAGGGTACCAAGAGACCCAGTACTTC. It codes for CASSQSGYQETQYF.

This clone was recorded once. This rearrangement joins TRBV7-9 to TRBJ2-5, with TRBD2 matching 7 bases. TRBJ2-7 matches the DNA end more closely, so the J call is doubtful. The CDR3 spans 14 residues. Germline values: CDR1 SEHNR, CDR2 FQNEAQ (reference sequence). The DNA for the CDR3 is TGTGCCAGCAGCTTGGGCGGGAGCCTCTACGAGCAGTACTTC. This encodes CASSLGGSLYEQYF.

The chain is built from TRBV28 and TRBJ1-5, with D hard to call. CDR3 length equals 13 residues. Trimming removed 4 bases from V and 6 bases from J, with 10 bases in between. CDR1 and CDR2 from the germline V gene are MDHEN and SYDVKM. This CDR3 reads CASSSYGVQPQHF. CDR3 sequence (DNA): TGTGCCAGCAGTTCTTATGGGGTTCAGCCCCAGCATTTT.

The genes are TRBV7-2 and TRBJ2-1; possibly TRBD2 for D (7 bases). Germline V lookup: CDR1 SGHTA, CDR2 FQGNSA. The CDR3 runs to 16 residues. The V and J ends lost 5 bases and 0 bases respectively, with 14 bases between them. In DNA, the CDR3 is TGTGCCAGCAGCGCCTGGGGGGGCGTCTCCTACAATGAGCAGTTCTTC. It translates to CASSAWGGVSYNEQFF.

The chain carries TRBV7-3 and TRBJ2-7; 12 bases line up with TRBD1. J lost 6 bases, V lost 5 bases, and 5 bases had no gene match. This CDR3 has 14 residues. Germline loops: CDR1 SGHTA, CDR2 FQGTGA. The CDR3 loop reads CASSQGQGAGEQYF. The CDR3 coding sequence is TGTGCCAGCAGCCAGGGACAGGGGGCAGGCGAGCAGTACTTC.

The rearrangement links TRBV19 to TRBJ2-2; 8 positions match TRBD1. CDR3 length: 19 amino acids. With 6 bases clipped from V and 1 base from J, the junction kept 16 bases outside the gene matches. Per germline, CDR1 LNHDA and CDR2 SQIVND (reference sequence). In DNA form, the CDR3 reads TGTGCCAGTAGCCAACAGGGGGTCCGACTAGATCGGAACACCGGGGAGCTGTTTTTT. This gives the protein CASSQQGVRLDRNTGELFF.

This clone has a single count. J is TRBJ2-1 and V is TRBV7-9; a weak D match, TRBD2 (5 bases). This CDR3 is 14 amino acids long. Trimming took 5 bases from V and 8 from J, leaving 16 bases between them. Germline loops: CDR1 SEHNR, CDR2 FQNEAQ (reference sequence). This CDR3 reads CASSPSSLAHEQFF. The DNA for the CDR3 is TGTGCCAGCAGCCCCAGCTCTCTAGCCCATGAGCAGTTCTTC.

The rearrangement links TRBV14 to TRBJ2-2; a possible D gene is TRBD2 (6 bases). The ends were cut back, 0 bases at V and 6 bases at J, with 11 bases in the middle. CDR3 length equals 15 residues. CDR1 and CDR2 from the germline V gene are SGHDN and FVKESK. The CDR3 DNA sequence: TGTGCCAGCAGCCAAGATAGTACGGGGGCCGGGGAGCTGTTTTTT. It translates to CASSQDSTGAGELFF.

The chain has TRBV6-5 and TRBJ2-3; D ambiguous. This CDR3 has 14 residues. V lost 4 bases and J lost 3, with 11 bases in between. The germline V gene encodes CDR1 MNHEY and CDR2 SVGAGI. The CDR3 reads CASSSFGRTDTQYF. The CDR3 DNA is TGTGCCAGCAGTTCTTTCGGGCGGACAGATACGCAGTATTTT.